Shown below are 2 T cell receptor beta chains from a single sample sequenced in a study of Graves' ophthalmopathy and Graves' hyperthyroidism. RNA transcripts provided the template for amplifying TCR beta CDR3 regions. An opening RT-PCR round employed HTBI primers and preceded a second-round multiplex PCR. TCRdb itself ran the multiplex PCR reads through MiXCR, one entry per CDR3 protein. Seen here are about 480,000 distinct CDR3 sequences, around 14% observed once, and the top ten hold more than 8.5%. Sequencing was performed on blood. These receptors were obtained from a woman younger than 45 with Graves' ophthalmopathy.

Only one count was recorded for this clonotype. The chain is built from TRBV20-1 and TRBJ2-7; 9 bases map to TRBD2. The CDR3 length is 15 residues. Trimming took 0 bases from V and 1 from J; bases not matched to a gene: 4. Looked up from germline, CDR1 is DFQATT and CDR2 is SNEGSKA (reference sequence). The CDR3: CSARELAGDSYEQYF. The CDR3 DNA is TGCAGTGCTAGAGAATTAGCGGGGGATTCCTACGAGCAGTACTTC.

This clonotype was detected many times. The gene calls are TRBV28 and TRBJ1-2; weak D call: TRBD1 (5 bases). CDR1 is MDHEN, CDR2 SYDVKM, per germline. V lost 10 bases to trimming and J lost 2 bases, with 17 bases between them. This CDR3 comprises 14 residues. The CDR3 DNA reads TGTGCCACCTCAGGGTCCCAACAAAACTATGGCTACACCTTC. Translation: CATSGSQQNYGYTF.